This TCR beta chain is from a study of shared clonotypes between healthy human individuals. With respect to this clone: Other DNA sequences in the sample encode the same CDR3.

Per germline, CDR1 MGHRA and CDR2 YSYEKL. The CDR3 consists of 15 residues. The V end lost 1 base, the J end lost 0 bases, and 9 bases lay between the germline ends. The assay was immunoSEQ multiplex PCR, and TCRdb's table has in-frame clones only and misses some. The table has 2 million to 3 million clones, roughly 92% seen once. Sequenced input: naive CD4+ T cells sorted from blood. Subset denoted: CD45RA+ positively selected. The V gene is TRBV4-1, the J gene TRBJ1-1, with D possibly matching TRBD1 (5 bases). The source is a man between 18 and 35 years old in good health. CDR3 in DNA: TGCGCCAGCAGCCAAGTAGTGACAGTGAACACTGAAGCTTTCTTT. Translated, it gives CASSQVVTVNTEAFF.